The next 17 T cell receptor beta chains were all read from a single sample in a study of CD8+ T cells in alopecia areata. Extracted RNA was reverse transcribed, and the resulting cDNA served as sequencing template. The protocol was immunoSEQ multiplex PCR, while the TCRdb copy is restricted to in-frame clones and leaves out a portion. The data hold 100,000 to 120,000 clones, with roughly 64% observed a single time. What was sequenced was CD8+ T cells sorted from blood. The receptors stem from a human donor in good health.

The chain uses TRBV18 and TRBJ2-6; D possibly uses TRBD1 or TRBD2 (6 bases each). Deletions cut 2 bases from V and 3 bases from J, with 17 bases between. This CDR3 has 18 residues. Germline-derived CDR1 and CDR2 are KGHSH and LQKENI. CDR3 protein: CASSPGATGGLGANVLTF. CDR3 nucleotides: TGTGCCAGCTCACCAGGGGCGACCGGGGGCCTTGGGGCCAACGTCCTGACTTTC.

This clone was recorded a few times. The chain couples TRBV19 to TRBJ2-1; TRBD2 matches 14 bases. This CDR3 has 19 residues. The V gene's germline CDR1 is LNHDA and CDR2 SQIVND (reference sequence). J lost 1 base, V lost 1 base, and 6 bases had no gene match. The CDR3 protein is CASSIASWTSGGSYNEQFF. In DNA form, the CDR3 reads TGTGCCAGTAGTATAGCTTCGTGGACTAGCGGGGGGTCCTACAATGAGCAGTTCTTC.

This clone occurred a few times. V is TRBV2 and J is TRBJ2-2; D is possibly TRBD1 (6 bases). Germline V gene lookup returns CDR1 SNHLY and CDR2 FYNNEI. V was shortened by 1 base and J by 4 bases, with 10 bases between the two germline ends. CDR3 length: 15 residues. The DNA of the CDR3 is TGTGCCAGCAGTGAAGGAGGGGGTCGCACCGGGGAGCTGTTTTTT. Its translation is CASSEGGGRTGELFF.

This clone came up once. The rearrangement links TRBV4-1 to TRBJ1-1, with D uncertain. V lost 4 bases and J lost 0, with 15 bases in between. Germline V gene sequence: CDR1 MGHRA, CDR2 YSYEKL. The CDR3 is 16 residues long. The DNA of the CDR3 is TGCGCCAGCAGCCCCCACGCCACAGCCATGAACACTGAAGCTTTCTTT. Translation gives CASSPHATAMNTEAFF.

The chain joins TRBV25-1 to TRBJ2-2; D could derive from TRBD1 or TRBD2 (5 bases each). Trimming removed 1 base from V and 3 bases from J, with 12 bases in between. Germline CDR1 MGHDK, CDR2 SYGVNS. The CDR3 is 16 residues long. CDR3 coding DNA: TGTGCCAGCAGTGAATCGCCGGGGCATGACACCGGGGAGCTGTTTTTT. It encodes CASSESPGHDTGELFF.

The chain carries TRBV5-6 and TRBJ1-2, with D possibly TRBD1 on 6 matching bases. Germline CDR1 is SGHDT and CDR2 is YYEEEE. The CDR3 runs to 13 residues. The ends were cut back, 4 bases at V and 4 bases at J, with 11 bases in the middle. The chain's CDR3 is CASSAGQTYGYTF. CDR3 bases: TGTGCCAGCAGCGCCGGACAGACCTATGGCTACACCTTC.

V is TRBV29-1 and J is TRBJ1-3; a weak D match, TRBD1 (5 bases). Germline V gene lookup returns CDR1 SQVTM and CDR2 ANQGSEA. V was cut by 6 bases and J by 0 bases, with 15 bases left in between. The CDR3 covers 15 residues. This CDR3 is CSVMGHYISGNTIYF. As DNA, the CDR3 is TGCAGCGTCATGGGGCATTACATCTCTGGAAACACCATATATTTT.

The sample holds one count of this clone. The chain carries TRBV4-2 and TRBJ2-7; D possibly uses TRBD1 or TRBD2 (5 bases each). CDR1 is LGHNA, CDR2 YNFKEQ, per germline. This CDR3 spans 11 amino acids. V dropped 3 bases and J dropped 6 bases, with 6 bases sitting between them. CDR3 residues: CASSQGVEQYF. The CDR3 DNA is TGTGCCAGCAGCCAGGGGGTCGAGCAGTACTTC.

The J gene is TRBJ2-5, the V gene TRBV4-1, with D possibly TRBD2 on 5 matching bases. This CDR3 comprises 15 residues. Trimming removed 3 bases from V and 6 bases from J, with 17 bases in between. Germline V gene data show CDR1 as MGHRA and CDR2 as YSYEKL. The CDR3 nucleotides are TGCGCCAGCAGCCACCTGGTAACTAGTGGGCAGACCCAGTACTTC. Protein product: CASSHLVTSGQTQYF.

This clone appeared once. The genes are TRBV13 and TRBJ2-5; D tentatively reads TRBD1 or TRBD2 (6 bases each). This CDR3 has 16 amino acids. Germline V gene lookup returns CDR1 PRHDT and CDR2 FYEKMQ (reference sequence). The V end was cut by 4 bases, the J end by 0 bases, with 15 bases between. This chain's CDR3 is CASSSRPRGHQETQYF. The CDR3 coding sequence is TGTGCCAGCAGCTCTCGCCCCCGGGGGCACCAAGAGACCCAGTACTTC.

V is TRBV4-3 and J is TRBJ2-7; TRBD2 matches 9 bases. J was trimmed by 5 bases and V by 0 bases; bases with no gene match: 20. The germline V gene encodes CDR1 LGHNA and CDR2 YSLEER. The CDR3 loop spans 20 amino acids. The CDR3 sequence: CASSQDRLRLAGTSKDEQYF. CDR3 DNA sequence: TGCGCCAGCAGCCAAGATCGTCTTAGGCTAGCGGGGACCTCAAAGGACGAGCAGTACTTC.

The chain links TRBV13 to TRBJ2-7; D remains ambiguous. Germline V CDR1 and CDR2: PRHDT, FYEKMQ (reference sequence). V was cut by 0 bases and J by 3 bases, with 15 bases left in between. There are 16 residues in the CDR3. Here the CDR3 reads CASSLGLSPRVYEQYF. Written as DNA, the CDR3 is TGTGCCAGCAGCTTAGGCCTGAGCCCTAGGGTCTACGAGCAGTACTTC.

This clone has a handful of counts. This chain links TRBV7-2 with TRBJ2-7; tentative D call: TRBD1 (6 bases). V gave up 4 bases and J gave up 3 bases, with 10 bases separating them. CDR1 and CDR2 (germline): SGHTA, FQGNSA. This CDR3 is built from 13 residues. CDR3: CASSWTVNYEQYF. In nucleotides, the CDR3 is TGTGCCAGCAGCTGGACAGTAAACTACGAGCAGTACTTC.

By proportion, this clone is medium-sized. V and J are TRBV2 and TRBJ2-4; D tentatively reads TRBD1 or TRBD2 (5 bases each). The CDR3 is made up of 17 amino acids. With 6 bases removed from V and 6 bases from J, the gap between germline ends came to 24 bases. Germline lookup yields CDR1 SNHLY and CDR2 FYNNEI. CDR3 loop: CASSHRDGARVGNIQYF. The CDR3 DNA sequence: TGTGCCAGCAGCCACCGGGACGGGGCGCGTGTGGGAAACATTCAGTACTTC.

The chain employs TRBV20-1 and TRBJ1-2, with D unresolved. Trimming pared 7 bases from V and 4 bases from J, leaving 10 bases between. Per germline, CDR1 DFQATT and CDR2 SNEGSKA (reference sequence). The CDR3 consists of 11 residues. CDR3 nucleotide sequence: TGCAGTGATCGCGTTAGCTATGGCTACACCTTC. Residues: CSDRVSYGYTF.

This clone was counted between two and nine times. The chain couples TRBV28 to TRBJ2-5, with TRBD2 matching 9 bases. The CDR3 runs to 14 residues. CDR1 and CDR2 (germline): MDHEN, SYDVKM. V lost 7 bases to trimming and J lost 5 bases; unmatched junction nucleotides: 8. The CDR3 sequence is CASNDRAGGETQYF. The CDR3 DNA follows: TGTGCCAGCAACGACAGGGCGGGAGGGGAGACCCAGTACTTC.

This chain connects TRBV7-2 to TRBJ2-1, with TRBD1 identical over 8 bases. This CDR3 has 12 residues. Germline CDR1 SGHTA, CDR2 FQGNSA. Germline trimming cut 1 base from V and 16 bases from J; bases unmatched to any gene: 6. CDR3 nucleotides: TGTGCCAGCAGCTTAGGGGGACAGGAGGACTTCTTC. Translation gives CASSLGGQEDFF.